This TCR beta chain came from a study of blood T cell repertoires in COVID-19. About the research overall: COVID-19 samples collected from the United States, Italy and Spain covered acute and convalescent phases.

The CDR3 contains 14 residues. V shed 3 bases and J shed 8 bases, with 13 bases lying between them. Germline-derived CDR1 and CDR2 are SGHTA and FQGNSA. Per the original data handling: Counts of nucleated cells, estimated from reference gene primer amplification, were obtained. Data came from immunoSEQ multiplex PCR; TCRdb stores just in-frame clones and leaves some out. Clone size and V and J calls were adopted from that table, with D and trimming inferred from the DNA. This table holds 35,000 to 45,000 clones, approximately 80% found once. Sample: peripheral blood. This TCR was recovered from a human donor in a cohort sampled during active or convalescent COVID-19. The donor label of this sample is uncertain. The rearrangement uses TRBV7-2 and TRBJ1-4; D gene ambiguous. CDR3 amino acids: CASSLNTGGEKLFF. In DNA, the CDR3 is TGTGCCAGCAGCTTGAATACCGGCGGCGAAAAACTGTTTTTT.